The clone carrying this TCR beta chain occurred a few times. Its antigen is unidentified. Relying on iRepertoire HTBI primers and Arm-PCR of CDR3 regions, the team built TCR beta libraries. Via MiXCR, TCRdb re-called the multiplex PCR reads, giving one row per CDR3 protein. The sample has around 480,000 distinct CDR3 sequences, under 20% seen once; the top ten hold 10% to 15%. The record originates from a study of regulatory T cells in long-lasting Graves disease. Germline values: CDR1 SGHDN, CDR2 FVKESK. The CDR3 is made up of 15 amino acids. V was cut by 4 bases and J by 1 base, with 14 bases left in between. Time point specified: newly diagnosed GD, antithyroid drugs for less than 3 months. PBMCs provided the RNA from which the TCR library was made. Whole-study findings and limits: With under 3,500 shared public clonotypes, persistent patients exceeded new patients, who shared just over 950.

These data were likewise used in another study, on T cells in Graves' hyperthyroidism and ophthalmopathy.

V and J are TRBV14 and TRBJ2-7; D is possibly TRBD1 (5 bases). The sample here was peripheral blood mononuclear cells (PBMCs), taken at new diagnosis, from a patient treated with antithyroid drugs. The receptor comes from a middle-aged man with Graves disease. CDR3 region: CASSPLDSKSYEQYF. The CDR3 coding sequence is TGTGCCAGCAGCCCATTAGACAGTAAATCCTACGAGCAGTACTTC.